This paragraph reports one TCR beta chain. Generated by immunoSEQ multiplex PCR, the TCRdb table keeps only in-frame clones and is missing some. The sample holds tens of thousands of clones, about 90% seen once. This entry is derived from a study of T cells in narcolepsy. CDR1 and CDR2 (germline): SGHAT, FQNNGV. The CDR3 extends over 15 amino acids. Deletions cut 5 bases from V and 2 bases from J, with 16 bases between. This chain joins TRBV11-2 and TRBJ2-7; a possible D gene is TRBD1 (6 bases). Sequencing used CD45RA- memory CD4+ T cells from PBMCs. This TCR came from a human donor with narcolepsy. The CDR3 protein is CASSLPLQGTYEQYF. The CDR3 coding sequence is TGTGCCAGCAGCCTCCCCCTGCAGGGGACCTACGAGCAGTACTTC. Full variable domain (rest looked up from reference TRBV11-2 and TRBJ2-7): EAGVAQSPRYKIIEKRQSVAFWCNPISGHATLYWYQQILGQGPKLLIQFQNNGVVDDSQLPKDRFSAERLKGVDSTLKIQPAKLEDSAVYLCASSLPLQGTYEQYFGPGTRLTVT.